This entry lists 11 T cell receptor beta chains sequenced from one sample in a study of control samples from healthy donors and cancer patients. Generated by immunoSEQ multiplex PCR, the TCRdb table keeps only in-frame clones and is missing some. The sample lists 70,000 or so clones, around 92% occurring once. Sequenced material: PBMCs. These receptors were collected from a man aged 55 to 69 with lung cancer.

The chain uses TRBV25-1 and TRBJ2-5, with 9 bases that match TRBD2. The CDR3 totals 14 residues. V trimming: 5 bases; J trimming: 0 bases; junction bases outside the gene matches: 1. Looked up from germline, CDR1 is MGHDK and CDR2 is SYGVNS. The CDR3 protein is CASSLAGNQETQYF. The CDR3 nucleotides read TGTGCCAGCAGTCTAGCGGGGAACCAAGAGACCCAGTACTTC.

V usage is TRBV9 and J usage is TRBJ2-5, with D unresolved. Trimming removed 0 bases at V and 3 bases at J, with 12 bases between. CDR1 and CDR2 (germline): SGDLS, YYNGEE. The CDR3 runs 15 residues. This CDR3 reads CASSVVGSREETQYF. For the CDR3, the DNA is TGTGCCAGCAGCGTAGTAGGGTCTAGGGAAGAGACCCAGTACTTC.

This chain links TRBV7-3 with TRBJ1-2; 7 nucleotides match TRBD1. Germline V gives CDR1 SGHTA, CDR2 FQGTGA. V lost 5 bases, J lost 2 bases, and 2 bases stayed unmatched. The CDR3 is made up of 13 amino acids. In DNA form, the CDR3 reads TGTGCCAGCAGCGTGACAGGGAACTATGGCTACACCTTC. Its protein is CASSVTGNYGYTF.

The chain employs TRBV5-5 and TRBJ2-1, with D hard to call. Trimming cost V 4 bases and J 6 bases, with 5 bases left between them. The CDR3 consists of 11 residues. Per the germline V gene, CDR1 is SGHKS and CDR2 is YYEKEE (reference sequence). CDR3 amino acids: CASSPRNEQFF. The CDR3 DNA reads TGTGCCAGCAGCCCCCGCAATGAGCAGTTCTTC.

This sequence joins TRBV5-6 and TRBJ2-2; the D call may be TRBD1 or TRBD2 (5 bases each). CDR3 length equals 15 residues. The V end was cut by 5 bases, the J end by 7 bases, with 18 bases between. CDR1 is SGHDT and CDR2 is YYEEEE in the germline V gene. The CDR3 DNA reads as TGTGCCAGCAGTCTCGATTGGGACGTCGGCGGGGAGCTGTTTTTT. Amino acid sequence: CASSLDWDVGGELFF.

The CDR3 loop reads CASRLPAQDTQYF. Written as DNA, the CDR3 is TGTGCCAGCCGACTTCCGGCCCAAGATACGCAGTATTTT. The V call is TRBV7-9, the J call TRBJ2-3; D gene unclear. Trimming left V 8 bases short and J 5 bases short, with 14 bases between. CDR1 and CDR2 from the germline V gene are SEHNR and FQNEAQ (reference sequence). The CDR3 consists of 13 residues.

The chain employs TRBV30 and TRBJ1-1; D may be TRBD1 (5 bases). The CDR3 is 12 residues long. The germline V gene encodes CDR1 GTSNPN and CDR2 SVGIG (reference sequence). V gave up 5 bases and J gave up 4 bases, with 11 bases separating them. CDR3 DNA: TGTGCCTGGGGCAGGGAGGTCACTGAAGCTTTCTTT. It specifies CAWGREVTEAFF. The whole variable domain, filled in from reference TRBV30 and TRBJ1-1, reads SQTIHQWPATLVQPVGSPLSLECTVEGTSNPNLYWYRQAAGRGLQLLFYSVGIGQISSEVPQNLSASRPQDRQFILSSKKLLLSDSGFYLCAWGREVTEAFFGQGTRLTVV.

The chain joins TRBV18 to TRBJ2-5; D assignment may be TRBD1 or TRBD2 (6 bases each). There are 17 residues in the CDR3. Per germline, CDR1 KGHSH and CDR2 LQKENI. V lost 4 bases and J lost 2, with 20 bases in between. CDR3 sequence reads: CASSHSRGAREQETQYF. The CDR3 bases are TGTGCCAGCTCACACTCGAGGGGGGCGAGAGAACAAGAGACCCAGTACTTC.

The rearrangement uses TRBV7-3 and TRBJ2-1; D unclear. This CDR3 spans 15 amino acids. Trimming left V 0 bases short and J 1 base short, with 7 bases between. Germline lookup yields CDR1 SGHTA and CDR2 FQGTGA. As DNA, the CDR3 is TGTGCCAGCAGCTTAACAGGTGGATCCTACAATGAGCAGTTCTTC. It encodes CASSLTGGSYNEQFF.

This chain joins TRBV11-3 and TRBJ2-7, with D possibly being TRBD2 (7 bases). This CDR3 contains 15 residues. CDR1 and CDR2 (germline): SGHNT, YENEEA. The V end lost 5 bases, the J end lost 1 base, and 15 bases lay between the germline ends. CDR3 residues: CASSAPGEGSYEQYV. The CDR3 bases are TGTGCCAGCAGCGCCCCAGGGGAGGGATCCTACGAGCAGTACGTC.

The chain joins TRBV7-9 to TRBJ1-4, with D unclear. Trimming pared 2 bases from V and 6 bases from J, leaving 10 bases between. Germline CDR1 reads SEHNR; CDR2 reads FQNEAQ (reference sequence). The CDR3 is 14 residues long. The CDR3 is CASSLTTGDEKLFF. CDR3 DNA sequence: TGTGCCAGCAGCTTAACCACCGGAGATGAAAAACTGTTTTTT. Together with reference TRBV7-9 and TRBJ1-4, the CDR3 gives the full variable domain: DTGVSQNPRHKITKRGQNVTFRCDPISEHNRLYWYRQTLGQGPEFLTYFQNEAQLEKSRLLSDRFSAERPKGSFSTLEIQRTEQGDSAMYLCASSLTTGDEKLFFGSGTQLSVL.